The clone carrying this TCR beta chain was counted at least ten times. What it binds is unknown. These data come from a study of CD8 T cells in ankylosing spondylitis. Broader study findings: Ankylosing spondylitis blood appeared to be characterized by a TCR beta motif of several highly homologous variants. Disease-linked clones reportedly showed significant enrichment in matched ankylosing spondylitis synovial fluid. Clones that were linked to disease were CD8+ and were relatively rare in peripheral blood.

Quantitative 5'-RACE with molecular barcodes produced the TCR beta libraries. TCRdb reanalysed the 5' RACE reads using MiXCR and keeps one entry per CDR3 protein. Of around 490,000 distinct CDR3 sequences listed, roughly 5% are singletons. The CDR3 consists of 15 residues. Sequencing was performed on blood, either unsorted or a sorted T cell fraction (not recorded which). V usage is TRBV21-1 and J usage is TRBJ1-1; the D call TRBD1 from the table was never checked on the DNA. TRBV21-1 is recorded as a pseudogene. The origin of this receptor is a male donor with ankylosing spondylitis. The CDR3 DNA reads TGTGCCAGCAGCAGGGGGACGGACCGCCAACTGAAAGCTTTCTTT. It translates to CASSRGTDRQLKAFF.